One and the same sample provided the 30 T cell receptor beta chains below, sequenced in a study of blood T cell repertoires in COVID-19. Libraries were prepared by immunoSEQ multiplex PCR; TCRdb keeps only in-frame clonotypes and omits some of them. In the table there are just over 75,000 clones, roughly 89% of which are singletons. Sample: peripheral blood. The receptors shown here come from an elderly woman with active or convalescent COVID-19.

The chain joins TRBV5-1 to TRBJ2-2; D is unresolved. The CDR3 loop spans 11 amino acids. V lost 3 bases, J lost 8 bases, and 5 bases lay in between. Germline V lookup: CDR1 SGHRS, CDR2 YFSETQ. The CDR3 region is CASSSPGELFF. The CDR3 bases are TGCGCCAGCAGCTCCCCAGGGGAGCTGTTTTTT.

J is TRBJ1-2 and V is TRBV7-3; TRBD1 matches 9 bases. The J segment lost 8 bases and the V segment lost 5 bases, leaving 3 bases of the junction unmatched. The CDR3 sequence is 12 residues long. Germline values: CDR1 SGHTA, CDR2 FQGTGA. For the CDR3, the DNA is TGTGCCAGCAGCCCAACAGGGGGCGGCTACACCTTC. Protein sequence: CASSPTGGGYTF.

The rearrangement uses TRBV3-1 (or the pseudogene TRBV3-2) and TRBJ2-1; 8 bases fit TRBD2. The V gene's germline CDR1 is LGHDT and CDR2 YNNKEL (reference sequence). CDR3 length: 12 residues. V dropped 5 bases and J dropped 9; count of bases not matched to a gene: 3. CDR3 in amino acids: CASSGLASEQFF. In DNA form, the CDR3 reads TGTGCCAGCAGCGGACTAGCATCTGAGCAGTTCTTC.

In DNA form, the CDR3 reads TGTGCCAGCAGCTTAGAGCGGGGAGAAAAACTGTTTTTT. Protein: CASSLERGEKLFF. J is TRBJ1-4 and V is TRBV7-9; D uncertain. The V and J ends lost 1 base and 8 bases respectively, with 8 bases between them. The germline CDR1 and CDR2 sequences are SEHNR and FQNEAQ (reference sequence). CDR3 length: 13 residues.

This chain uses TRBV9 with TRBJ2-7; 10 nucleotides match TRBD1. V gave up 0 bases and J gave up 2 bases; unmatched junction bases: 2. CDR1 is SGDLS and CDR2 is YYNGEE in the germline V gene. This CDR3 spans 15 amino acids. The CDR3 coding sequence is TGTGCCAGCAGCGTAGCGACAGGGGGCCCCTACGAGCAGTACTTC. Encoded protein: CASSVATGGPYEQYF.

The gene calls are TRBV19 and TRBJ1-5; D is ambiguous. Trimming took 2 bases from V and 0 from J, leaving 11 bases between them. CDR1 LNHDA and CDR2 SQIVND come from the germline V gene (reference sequence). This CDR3 contains 16 residues. The CDR3 DNA follows: TGTGCCAGTAGTATACCGCGCGGTCCTAGCAATCAGCCCCAGCATTTT. It yields the protein CASSIPRGPSNQPQHF.

The J gene is TRBJ1-4, the V gene TRBV7-2; 10 bases fit TRBD1. The CDR3 has 15 amino acids. Trimming at V came to 2 bases and at J to 4 bases, leaving 1 base not matched to a gene. Germline CDR1 is SGHTA and CDR2 is FQGNSA. The CDR3 nucleotides read TGTGCCAGCAGCTTAAGGACAGGGGGTAATGAAAAACTGTTTTTT. Its protein is CASSLRTGGNEKLFF.

The table lists this clone with a count of one. This chain connects TRBV9 to TRBJ2-5; tentatively, D is TRBD1 (6 bases). Germline lookup yields CDR1 SGDLS and CDR2 YYNGEE. The V end was cut by 0 bases, the J end by 2 bases, with 11 bases between. CDR3 size: 15 residues. CDR3 loop: CASSVAAGEQETQYF. The CDR3 DNA follows: TGTGCCAGCAGCGTAGCGGCAGGGGAACAAGAGACCCAGTACTTC. The complete variable domain, with remaining parts taken from reference TRBV9 and TRBJ2-5, reads DSGVTQTPKHLITATGQRVTLRCSPRSGDLSVYWYQQSLDQGLQFLIQYYNGEERAKGNILERFSAQQFPDLHSELNLSSLELGDSALYFCASSVAAGEQETQYFGPGTRLLVL.

The chain employs TRBV7-9 and TRBJ1-2; the D is unclear. The CDR3 length is 10 residues. Germline values: CDR1 SEHNR, CDR2 FQNEAQ (reference sequence). Trimming removed 5 bases at V and 6 bases at J, with 4 bases between. The CDR3 coding sequence is TGTGCCAGCAGCCGTAATGGCTACACCTTC. This gives the protein CASSRNGYTF.

This clone occurred once. The chain recombines TRBV28 with TRBJ2-7; D call uncertain. The CDR3 has 11 amino acids. The germline V gene has CDR1 MDHEN and CDR2 SYDVKM. Deletions cut 11 bases from V and 0 bases from J, with 8 bases between. The DNA for the CDR3 is TGTGCCGTTCACAGCTCCTACGAGCAGTACTTC. Residues: CAVHSSYEQYF. Filled out from reference TRBV28 and TRBJ2-7, the complete variable domain reads DVKVTQSSRYLVKRTGEKVFLECVQDMDHENMFWYRQDPGLGLRLIYFSYDVKMKEKGDIPEGYSVSREKKERFSLILESASTNQTSMYLCAVHSSYEQYFGPGTRLTVT.

CDR3 loop: CASTLDSRTEAFF. The CDR3 bases are TGTGCCAGCACCCTAGACAGTCGCACTGAAGCTTTCTTT. The rearrangement links TRBV5-4 to TRBJ1-1; possible D gene TRBD1, 5 bases. From germline, CDR1 is SGHNT and CDR2 YYREEE (reference sequence). V was pared by 6 bases and J by 4 bases, with 13 bases between. The CDR3 consists of 13 residues.

This clone appeared a single time. The chain employs TRBV9 and TRBJ2-5; unclear D gene. Germline lookup yields CDR1 SGDLS and CDR2 YYNGEE. V was clipped by 2 bases and J by 6 bases, with 5 bases between them. The length of the CDR3 is 11 residues. CDR3 residues: CASSVSKTQYF. The DNA of the CDR3 is TGTGCCAGCAGCGTGAGTAAGACCCAGTACTTC.

This clone has a handful of counts. The chain employs TRBV28 and TRBJ2-2; 7 nucleotides line up with TRBD1. The germline V gene encodes CDR1 MDHEN and CDR2 SYDVKM. The CDR3 has 14 amino acids. The trim removed 5 bases at V and 5 bases at J, leaving 5 bases unmatched. The CDR3 DNA is TGTGCCAGCAGTGACCAGACAGGGACCGGGGAGCTGTTTTTT. Protein sequence: CASSDQTGTGELFF.

This chain joins TRBV5-4 and TRBJ2-7; 9 positions match TRBD1. The length of the CDR3 is 16 residues. Germline V gene lookup returns CDR1 SGHNT and CDR2 YYREEE (reference sequence). V dropped 4 bases and J dropped 1; count of bases not matched to a gene: 9. CDR3 DNA: TGTGCCAGCAGCACCCGAAGACAGGGGGAATCCTACGAGCAGTACTTC. Translating gives CASSTRRQGESYEQYF.

This sequence joins TRBV28 and TRBJ2-7; maybe TRBD1 (5 bases). The CDR3 is 15 residues long. Germline CDR1 is MDHEN and CDR2 is SYDVKM. V was shortened by 3 bases and J by 6 bases, with 18 bases between the two germline ends. CDR3 in DNA: TGTGCCAGCAGTTTGCAGGGCAAGGGCACTACCGAGCAGTACTTC. Amino acid sequence: CASSLQGKGTTEQYF.

The V and J genes are TRBV11-2 and TRBJ2-7, with 15 bases aligning to TRBD2. With V trimmed by 3 bases and J by 0 bases, 6 bases remained unmatched. The CDR3 runs to 18 residues. CDR1 and CDR2 from the germline V gene are SGHAT and FQNNGV. CDR3 bases: TGTGCCAGCAGCTTCGGGACTAGCGGGGGGAAGAGCTCCTACGAGCAGTACTTC. Translation: CASSFGTSGGKSSYEQYF.

There are a few counts of this clone. The rearrangement links TRBV5-1 to TRBJ2-5, with D possibly being TRBD2 (6 bases). The CDR3 has 14 amino acids. V lost 4 bases, J lost 2 bases, and 12 bases lay in between. The germline gives CDR1 SGHRS, CDR2 YFSETQ. The CDR3 DNA reads as TGCGCCAGCAGCCCGGGACTCCAGCAAGAGACCCAGTACTTC. This translates into CASSPGLQQETQYF.

The chain couples TRBV28 to TRBJ2-5; 8 bases agree with TRBD2. The ends lost 5 bases at V and 5 bases at J; junction bases unmatched: 7. CDR1 is MDHEN and CDR2 is SYDVKM in the germline V gene. The CDR3 runs to 14 residues. The CDR3 nucleotides are TGTGCCAGCAGTAGACGGGGGGGCCGGGAGACCCAGTACTTC. This sequence encodes CASSRRGGRETQYF.

This clone was seen only a few times. For the CDR3, the DNA is TGCGCCAGCAGCTGGACAGGGGAGACTGAAGCTTTCTTT. This gives the protein CASSWTGETEAFF. The rearrangement joins TRBV5-1 to TRBJ1-1; the match to TRBD1 covers 9 bases. The CDR3 sequence is 13 residues long. Germline-derived CDR1 and CDR2 are SGHRS and YFSETQ. V shed 3 bases and J 5 bases; nucleotides not matched to a gene: 2.

This chain uses TRBV5-6 with TRBJ2-3; 11 bases are a match to TRBD2. CDR3 length: 15 residues. Germline V lookup: CDR1 SGHDT, CDR2 YYEEEE. With V trimmed by 2 bases and J by 5 bases, 4 bases remained unmatched. The CDR3 DNA sequence: TGTGCCAGCAGCTTTCTAGCGGGAGGTGGAGATACGCAGTATTTT. It translates to CASSFLAGGGDTQYF.

V is TRBV5-6 and J is TRBJ1-1; 7 bases map to TRBD1. The CDR3 contains 14 residues. CDR1 SGHDT and CDR2 YYEEEE come from the germline V gene. Unmatched junction bases numbered 7, after V lost 4 bases and J lost 4 bases. The CDR3 DNA reads TGTGCCAGCAGCCTTCTAAGGGGGCCCACTGAAGCTTTCTTT. It codes for CASSLLRGPTEAFF.

The V gene is TRBV7-9, the J gene TRBJ1-1, with D unclear. This CDR3 is built from 11 residues. The ends were cut back, 5 bases at V and 7 bases at J, with 8 bases in the middle. Per the germline V gene, CDR1 is SEHNR and CDR2 is FQNEAQ (reference sequence). The CDR3 bases are TGTGCCAGCAGCCGGGAATATGAAGCTTTCTTT. Its translation is CASSREYEAFF.

The rearrangement links TRBV30 to TRBJ1-4, with a weak D call TRBD1 (5 bases). This CDR3 spans 14 amino acids. V shed 6 bases and J shed 6 bases, with 17 bases lying between them. Germline V gene lookup returns CDR1 GTSNPN and CDR2 SVGIG (reference sequence). CDR3 in amino acids: CACRRGGGYEKLFF. The CDR3 DNA is TGTGCCTGTAGGCGCGGGGGTGGGTATGAAAAACTGTTTTTT.

This sequence joins TRBV6-4 and TRBJ1-1; D possibly corresponds to TRBD1 (5 bases). CDR1 and CDR2 from the germline V gene are MRHNA and SNTAGT. The CDR3 length is 14 residues. The V end lost 5 bases, the J end lost 0 bases, and 10 bases lay between the germline ends. The CDR3: CASSPTALNTEAFF. In nucleotides, the CDR3 is TGTGCCAGCAGTCCGACAGCATTGAACACTGAAGCTTTCTTT.

In regard to this clone: Different DNA sequences within this sample yield the same CDR3. J is TRBJ2-7 and V is TRBV7-2, with D perhaps TRBD1 (7 bases). V lost 5 bases and J lost 0, with 14 bases in between. The CDR3 is 15 amino acids. Germline V gene sequence: CDR1 SGHTA, CDR2 FQGNSA. As DNA, the CDR3 is TGTGCCAGCAGCCTGCAGGGGGGAGGCTCCTACGAGCAGTACTTC. This encodes CASSLQGGGSYEQYF.

J is TRBJ1-1 and V is TRBV14; the D gene is possibly TRBD1 (6 bases). Per the germline V gene, CDR1 is SGHDN and CDR2 is FVKESK. Trimming removed 4 bases at V and 2 bases at J, with 14 bases between. This CDR3 spans 15 amino acids. The CDR3 here is CASSPIGGRNTEAFF. DNA for the CDR3: TGTGCCAGCAGCCCGATCGGGGGGCGAAACACTGAAGCTTTCTTT.

The chain combines TRBV11-2 with TRBJ2-4, with 8 bases identical to TRBD2. The V and J ends lost 5 bases and 1 base, in that order; junction bases with no gene match: 10. The CDR3 has 17 amino acids. Germline CDR1 reads SGHAT; CDR2 reads FQNNGV. DNA of the CDR3: TGTGCCAGCAGCCCGCGGACTAGCCCCGGGGCCAAAAACATTCAGTACTTC. Amino acids: CASSPRTSPGAKNIQYF.

CDR3 in amino acids: CASSLGGTSGGAGTQYF. For the CDR3, the DNA is TGTGCCAGCAGCTTAGGTGGGACTAGCGGGGGGGCTGGGACCCAGTACTTC. The chain combines TRBV7-2 with TRBJ2-5; TRBD2 aligns across 16 bases. J was trimmed by 7 bases and V by 1 base; bases with no gene match: 6. Germline-derived CDR1 and CDR2 are SGHTA and FQGNSA. The CDR3 runs 17 residues.

J is TRBJ2-1 and V is TRBV13; 8 bases map to TRBD1. CDR1 is PRHDT and CDR2 is FYEKMQ in the germline V gene (reference sequence). V lost 8 bases to trimming and J lost 9 bases; unmatched junction nucleotides: 12. The length of the CDR3 is 14 residues. The CDR3 sequence is CASRSTGERREQFF. The CDR3 region has the DNA TGTGCCAGCCGTTCGACAGGGGAACGGCGTGAGCAGTTCTTC.

The rearrangement links TRBV5-4 to TRBJ2-7, with TRBD1 identical over 8 bases. CDR3 length equals 15 residues. The V and J ends lost 5 bases and 4 bases, in that order; junction bases with no gene match: 11. The germline V gene has CDR1 SGHNT and CDR2 YYREEE (reference sequence). Here the CDR3 DNA reads TGTGCCAGCAGTGTTACCACAGGGGGATGGTACGAGCAGTACTTC. Amino acids: CASSVTTGGWYEQYF.